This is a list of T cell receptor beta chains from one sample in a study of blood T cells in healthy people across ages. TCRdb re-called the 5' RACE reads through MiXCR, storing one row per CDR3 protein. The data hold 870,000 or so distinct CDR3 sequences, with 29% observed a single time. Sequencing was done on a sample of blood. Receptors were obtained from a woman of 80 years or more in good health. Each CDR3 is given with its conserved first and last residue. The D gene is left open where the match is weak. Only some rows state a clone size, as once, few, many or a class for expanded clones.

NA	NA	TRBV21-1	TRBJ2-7	CASSTPGTSGDISYEQYF	TGTGCCAGCAGCACTCCCGGGACTAGCGGGGATATCTCCTACGAGCAGTACTTC
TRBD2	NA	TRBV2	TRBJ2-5	CALGEGNEQYF	TGTGCCTTAGGGGAGGGCAATGAGCAGTACTTC
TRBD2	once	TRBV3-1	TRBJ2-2	CASSPWISGGARTGELFF	TGTGCCAGCAGCCCATGGATTAGCGGGGGGGCCCGCACCGGGGAGCTGTTTTTT
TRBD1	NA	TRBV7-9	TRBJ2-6	CASSLRGDRVPSGANVLTF	TGTGCCAGCAGCCTCAGGGGGGACAGGGTTCCCTCCGGGGCCAACGTCCTGACTTTC
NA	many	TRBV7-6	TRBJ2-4	CASSLVGKNIQYF	TGTGCCAGCAGCTTGGTAGGCAAAAACATTCAGTACTTC
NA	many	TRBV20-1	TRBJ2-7	CSALQYDQYF	TGCAGTGCCCTTCAATACGACCAGTACTTC
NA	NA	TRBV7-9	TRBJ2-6	CASSFRAGLSGTNVLTF	TGTGCCAGCAGCTTCCGTGCAGGTCTCTCTGGGACCAACGTCCTGACTTTC
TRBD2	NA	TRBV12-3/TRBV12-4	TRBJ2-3	CASSGRGADTDTQYF	TGTGCCAGCAGTGGGCGGGGGGCCGACACAGATACGCAGTATTTT
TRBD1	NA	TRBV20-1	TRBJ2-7	CSAKGTGYGGEQYF	TGCAGTGCCAAGGGGACAGGGTATGGGGGGGAGCAGTACTTC
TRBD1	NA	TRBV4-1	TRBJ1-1	CASSQAPQGASEAFF	TGCGCCAGCAGCCAAGCTCCCCAGGGGGCGAGTGAAGCTTTCTTT
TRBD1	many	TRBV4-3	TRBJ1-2	CASSQVGSRGTGYTF	TGCGCCAGCAGCCAAGTCGGAAGCAGGGGGACTGGCTACACCTTC
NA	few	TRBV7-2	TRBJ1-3	CASRDRPTTLGNTIYF	TGTGCCAGCAGGGACAGACCCACCACCTTGGGAAACACCATATATTTT
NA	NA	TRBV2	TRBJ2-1	CASSNRAEQFF	TGTGCCAGCAGTAACAGGGCCGAGCAGTTCTTC
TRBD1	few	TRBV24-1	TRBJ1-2	CATSDAQGRGYGYTF	TGTGCCACCAGTGATGCACAGGGGAGGGGCTATGGCTACACCTTC
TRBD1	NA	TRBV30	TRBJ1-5	CACNRGVNQPQHF	TGTGCCTGTAACAGGGGGGTAAATCAGCCCCAGCATTTT
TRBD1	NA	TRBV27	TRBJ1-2	CAGSPTGGNYGYTF	TGTGCCGGCAGTCCCACAGGGGGCAACTATGGCTACACCTTC
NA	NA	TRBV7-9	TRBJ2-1	CASRRGVSEQFF	TGTGCCAGCAGAAGGGGGGTGAGTGAGCAGTTCTTC
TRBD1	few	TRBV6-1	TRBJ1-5	CASSGTANQPQHF	TGTGCCAGCAGCGGGACAGCCAATCAGCCCCAGCATTTT
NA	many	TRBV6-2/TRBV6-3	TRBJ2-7	CASRRRTVTYEQYF	TGTGCCAGCAGGAGGCGGACGGTGACCTACGAGCAGTACTTC
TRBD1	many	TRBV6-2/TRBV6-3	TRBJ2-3	CASSPHSRPGTGGTDTQYF	TGTGCCAGCAGTCCCCATTCCCGGCCCGGGACAGGGGGCACAGATACGCAGTATTTT
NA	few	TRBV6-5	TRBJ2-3	CASKKVDRDLDTQYF	TGTGCCAGCAAAAAAGTCGACCGGGACTTAGATACGCAGTATTTT
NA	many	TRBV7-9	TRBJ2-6	CASSLTGGGNVLTF	TGTGCCAGCAGCTTAACAGGGGGGGGCAACGTCCTGACTTTC
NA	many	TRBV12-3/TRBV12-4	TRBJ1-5	CASSLAYGSGQPQHF	TGTGCCAGCAGTTTAGCGTATGGGTCGGGTCAGCCCCAGCATTTT
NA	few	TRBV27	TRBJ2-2	CASSLRGGELFF	TGTGCCAGCAGTTTACGTGGAGGGGAGCTGTTTTTT
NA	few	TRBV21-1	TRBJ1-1	CASSGQGAAEAFF	TGTGCCAGCAGTGGACAGGGGGCCGCTGAAGCTTTCTTT
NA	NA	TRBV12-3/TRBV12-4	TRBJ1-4	CANSLGPSLINEKLFF	TGTGCCAACAGTTTAGGCCCCAGCCTGATTAATGAAAAACTGTTTTTT
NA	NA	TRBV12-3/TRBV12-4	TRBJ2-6	CASAVSRSGANVLTF	TGTGCCAGCGCGGTGTCCCGGTCAGGGGCCAACGTCCTGACTTTC
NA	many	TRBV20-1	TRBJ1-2	CSARVSTGDPYGYTF	TGCAGTGCTAGAGTTAGTACAGGAGATCCCTATGGCTACACCTTC
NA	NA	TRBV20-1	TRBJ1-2	CSALKTDEGGYTF	TGCAGTGCTCTTAAGACAGATGAAGGTGGCTACACCTTC
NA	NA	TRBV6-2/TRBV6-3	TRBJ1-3	CASTKTGSRGNTIYF	TGTGCCAGCACCAAAACAGGATCCCGCGGAAACACCATATATTTT
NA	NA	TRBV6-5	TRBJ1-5	CASSYGQRNQPQHF	TGTGCCAGCAGTTACGGGCAGCGCAATCAGCCCCAGCATTTT
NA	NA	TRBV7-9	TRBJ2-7	CASSLALGGLNEQYF	TGTGCCAGCAGCTTAGCCCTAGGGGGTCTGAACGAGCAGTACTTC
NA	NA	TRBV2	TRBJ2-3	CASSEVFGGPFTDTQYF	TGTGCCAGCAGTGAAGTATTCGGGGGGCCTTTCACAGATACGCAGTATTTT
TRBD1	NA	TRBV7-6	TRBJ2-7	CASSSRTGSGNEQYF	TGTGCCAGCAGCTCCAGGACAGGTTCGGGCAATGAGCAGTACTTC
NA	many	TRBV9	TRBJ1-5	CASSVGRDRIQPQHF	TGTGCCAGCAGCGTAGGCAGGGATCGTATTCAGCCCCAGCATTTT
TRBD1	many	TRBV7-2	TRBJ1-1	CASSLATGLTEAFF	TGTGCCAGCAGCTTAGCGACAGGGCTCACTGAAGCTTTCTTT
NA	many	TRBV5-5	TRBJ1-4	CASSLDGGGEKLFF	TGTGCCAGCAGCTTGGACGGGGGAGGAGAAAAACTGTTTTTT
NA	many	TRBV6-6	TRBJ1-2	CASDPRGEAYYGYTF	TGTGCCAGCGATCCCCGCGGGGAGGCCTACTATGGCTACACCTTC
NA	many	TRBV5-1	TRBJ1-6	CASSLSGDYNSPLHF	TGCGCCAGCAGCTTGAGCGGGGACTATAATTCACCCCTCCACTTT
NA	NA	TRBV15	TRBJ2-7	CATSRGTGPYEQYF	TGTGCCACCAGCAGAGGTACGGGGCCCTACGAGCAGTACTTC
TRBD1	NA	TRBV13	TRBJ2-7	CASSFNRGHNEQYF	TGTGCCAGCAGCTTCAACAGGGGGCACAACGAGCAGTACTTC